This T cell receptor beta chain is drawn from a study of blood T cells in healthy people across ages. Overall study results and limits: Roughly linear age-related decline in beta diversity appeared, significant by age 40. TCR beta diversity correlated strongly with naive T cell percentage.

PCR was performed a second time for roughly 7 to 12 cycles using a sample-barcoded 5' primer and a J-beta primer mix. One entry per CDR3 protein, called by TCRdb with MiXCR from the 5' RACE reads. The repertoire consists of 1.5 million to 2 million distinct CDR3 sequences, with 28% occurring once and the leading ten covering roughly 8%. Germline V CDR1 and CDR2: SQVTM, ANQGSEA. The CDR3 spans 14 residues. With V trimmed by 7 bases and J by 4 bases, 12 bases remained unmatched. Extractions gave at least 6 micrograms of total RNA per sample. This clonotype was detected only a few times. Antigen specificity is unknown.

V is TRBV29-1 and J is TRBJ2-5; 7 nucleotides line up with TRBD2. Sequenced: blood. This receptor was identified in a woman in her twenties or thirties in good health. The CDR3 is CSATRGGRRETQYF. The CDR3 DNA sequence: TGCAGCGCCACCCGGGGAGGGAGGAGAGAGACCCAGTACTTC. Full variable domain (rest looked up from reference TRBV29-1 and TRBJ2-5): SAVISQKPSRDICQRGTSLTIQCQVDSQVTMMFWYRQQPGQSLTLIATANQGSEATYESGFVIDKFPISRPNLTFSTLTVSNMSPEDSSIYLCSATRGGRRETQYFGPGTRLLVL.